The table lists the clone carrying this T cell receptor (beta chain) with a few counts. The antigen remains unidentified. This record comes from a study of cytomegalovirus exposure and HLA in healthy donors. This CDR3 has 15 residues. Trimming at V came to 10 bases and at J to 2 bases, leaving 8 bases not matched to a gene. Germline-derived CDR1 and CDR2 are SGHTA and FQGTGA. The PCR made use of 60 Vbeta and 13 Jbeta primers. Produced via immunoSEQ multiplex PCR; TCRdb's table is partial and in-frame only. The sample shows approximately 110,000 clones, 60% to 75% of them seen only once. Study results and caveats: Researchers reported in a later analysis that a missense DCLRE1C variant was tied to TCR beta V- and J-gene trimming.

Unrecorded immune exposure was likely among donors, who were nominally healthy when sampled. This clonotype was obtained from a middle-aged man in good health and CMV-seropositive. V gene TRBV7-3 combines with J gene TRBJ2-6, with 7 bases fitting TRBD1. Sequencing was carried out using PBMCs. This CDR3 reads CATSAGGTGANVLTF. CDR3 sequence (DNA): TGTGCCACCTCGGCAGGGGGAACTGGGGCCAACGTCCTGACTTTC.